This T cell receptor beta chain emerged from a study of CD8+ T cells in alopecia areata. At the level of the study: Patients in the treated group were given tofacitinib by mouth, 5 to 10 mg twice a day. General study results and limits: More clonal than normal scalp was lesional scalp, particularly alopecia totalis/universalis.

As the sequencing template, cDNA was produced by extracting RNA and reverse transcribing it. Some clones are missing from TCRdb's copy, which holds only in-frame ones; the method was immunoSEQ multiplex PCR. The repertoire holds around 150,000 clones, with approximately 60% as singletons. The sample's treatment: oral pan-JAK inhibitor, 5-10 mg twice daily. Obtained from alopecia areata patients were lesional scalp punch biopsies along with peripheral blood. As to this clone: The antigen is not known.

CDR3 length: 14 residues. Germline lookup yields CDR1 MGHRA and CDR2 YSYEKL. Germline trimming cut 3 bases from V and 3 bases from J; bases unmatched to any gene: 1. The origin of this receptor is a human donor with alopecia areata. V usage is TRBV4-1 and J usage is TRBJ1-3; 8 positions match TRBD1. Sequences were derived from CD4+ T cells sorted from blood, sampled at week 24, from a patient treated with tofacitinib. CDR3 residues: CASSQTGVGNTIYF. Here the CDR3 DNA reads TGCGCCAGCAGCCAGACAGGGGTTGGAAACACCATATATTTT.